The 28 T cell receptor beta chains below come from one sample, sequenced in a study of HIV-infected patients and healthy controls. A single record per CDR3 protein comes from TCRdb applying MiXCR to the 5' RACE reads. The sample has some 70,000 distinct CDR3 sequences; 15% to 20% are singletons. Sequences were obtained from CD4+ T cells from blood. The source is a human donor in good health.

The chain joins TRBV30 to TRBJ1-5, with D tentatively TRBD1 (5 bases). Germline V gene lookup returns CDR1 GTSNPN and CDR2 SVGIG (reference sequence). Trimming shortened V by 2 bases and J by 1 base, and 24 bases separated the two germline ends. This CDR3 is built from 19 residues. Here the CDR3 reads CAWSLQDRMATWSNQPQHF. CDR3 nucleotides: TGTGCCTGGAGTTTACAAGACAGAATGGCGACCTGGAGCAATCAGCCCCAGCATTTT.

This chain's CDR3 is CASRPPGQGAGNTIYF. CDR3 DNA: TGTGCCAGCAGACCGCCGGGACAGGGGGCGGGAAACACCATATATTTT. The genes are TRBV2 and TRBJ1-3, with 12 nucleotides matching TRBD1. The CDR3 spans 16 residues. Trimming removed 6 bases from V and 4 bases from J; junction bases left unmatched: 7. Germline CDR1 is SNHLY and CDR2 is FYNNEI.

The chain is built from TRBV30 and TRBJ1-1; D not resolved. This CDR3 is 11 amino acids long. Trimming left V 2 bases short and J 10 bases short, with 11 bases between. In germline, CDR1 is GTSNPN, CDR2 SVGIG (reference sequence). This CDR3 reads CAWSSRRLAFF. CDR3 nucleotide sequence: TGTGCCTGGAGTTCGCGTAGGCTAGCTTTCTTT.

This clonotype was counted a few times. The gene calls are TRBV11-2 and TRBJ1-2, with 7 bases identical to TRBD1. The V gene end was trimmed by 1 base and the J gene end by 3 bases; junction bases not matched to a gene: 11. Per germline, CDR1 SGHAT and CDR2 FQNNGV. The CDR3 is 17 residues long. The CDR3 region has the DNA TGTGCCAGCAGCTTAGTACGTCGGGGGACAGAATACTATGGCTACACCTTC. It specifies CASSLVRRGTEYYGYTF.

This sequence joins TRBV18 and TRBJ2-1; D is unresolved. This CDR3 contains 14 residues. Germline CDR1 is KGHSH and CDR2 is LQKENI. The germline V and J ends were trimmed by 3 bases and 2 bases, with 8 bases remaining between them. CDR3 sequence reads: CASSPSEAYNEQFF. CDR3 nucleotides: TGTGCCAGCTCACCGAGCGAGGCCTACAATGAGCAGTTCTTC.

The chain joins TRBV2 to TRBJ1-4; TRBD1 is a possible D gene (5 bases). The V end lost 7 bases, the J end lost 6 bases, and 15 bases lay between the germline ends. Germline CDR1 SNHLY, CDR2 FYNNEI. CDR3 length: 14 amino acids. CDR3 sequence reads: CASNPRGSHEKLFF. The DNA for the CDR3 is TGTGCCAGCAACCCGCGGGGGAGCCATGAAAAACTGTTTTTT.

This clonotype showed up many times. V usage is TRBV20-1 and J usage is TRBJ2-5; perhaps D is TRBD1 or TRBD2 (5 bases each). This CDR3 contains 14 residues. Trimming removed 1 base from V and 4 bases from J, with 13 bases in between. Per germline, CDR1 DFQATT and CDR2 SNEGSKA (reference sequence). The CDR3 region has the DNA TGCAGTGCTAGAGCCGATACGGGGCGAGAGACCCAGTACTTC. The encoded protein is CSARADTGRETQYF.

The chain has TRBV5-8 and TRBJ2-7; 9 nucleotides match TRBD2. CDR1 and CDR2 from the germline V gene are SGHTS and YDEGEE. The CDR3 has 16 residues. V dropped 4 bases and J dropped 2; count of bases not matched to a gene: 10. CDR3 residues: CASSRIRSGSPYEQYF. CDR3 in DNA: TGTGCCAGCAGCCGAATCCGTAGCGGGAGCCCCTACGAGCAGTACTTC.

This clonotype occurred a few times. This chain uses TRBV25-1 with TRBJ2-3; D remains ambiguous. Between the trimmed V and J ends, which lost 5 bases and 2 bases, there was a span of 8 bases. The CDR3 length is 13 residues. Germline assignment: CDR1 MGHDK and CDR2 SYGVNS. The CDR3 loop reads CASSSSFTDTQYF. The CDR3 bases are TGTGCCAGCAGTTCCTCCTTCACAGATACGCAGTATTTT.

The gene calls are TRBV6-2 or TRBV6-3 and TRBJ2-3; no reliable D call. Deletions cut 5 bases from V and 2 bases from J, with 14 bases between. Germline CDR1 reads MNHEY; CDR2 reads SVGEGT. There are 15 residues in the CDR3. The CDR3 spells CASSVLSDATDTQYF. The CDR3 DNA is TGTGCCAGCAGTGTGCTGAGCGACGCCACAGATACGCAGTATTTT.

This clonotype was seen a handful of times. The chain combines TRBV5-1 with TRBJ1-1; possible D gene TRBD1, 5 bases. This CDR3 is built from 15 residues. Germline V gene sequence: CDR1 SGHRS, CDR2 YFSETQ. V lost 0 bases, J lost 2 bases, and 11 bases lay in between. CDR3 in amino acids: CASSLEGAPNTEAFF. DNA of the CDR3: TGCGCCAGCAGCTTGGAAGGGGCCCCCAACACTGAAGCTTTCTTT.

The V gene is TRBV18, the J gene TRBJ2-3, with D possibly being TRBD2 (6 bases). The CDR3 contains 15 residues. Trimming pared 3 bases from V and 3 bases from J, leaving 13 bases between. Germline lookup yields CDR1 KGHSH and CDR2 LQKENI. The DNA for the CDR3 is TGTGCCAGCTCACCGGGGGACGGGACTACAGATACGCAGTATTTT. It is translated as CASSPGDGTTDTQYF.

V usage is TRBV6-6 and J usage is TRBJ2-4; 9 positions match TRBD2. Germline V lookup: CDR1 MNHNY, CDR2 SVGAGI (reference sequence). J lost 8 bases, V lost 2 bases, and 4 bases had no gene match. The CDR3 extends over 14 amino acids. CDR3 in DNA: TGTGCCAGCAGTTACCGGCGGGAGGGAGACATTCAGTACTTC. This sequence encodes CASSYRREGDIQYF.

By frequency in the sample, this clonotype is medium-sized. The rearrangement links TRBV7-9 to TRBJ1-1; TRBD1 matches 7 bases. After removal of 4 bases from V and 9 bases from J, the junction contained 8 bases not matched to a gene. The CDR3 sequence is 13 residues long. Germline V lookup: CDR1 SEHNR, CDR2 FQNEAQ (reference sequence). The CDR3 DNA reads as TGTGCCAGCAGCTCGAGACAGGGCGAGAAAGCTTTCTTT. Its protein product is CASSSRQGEKAFF.

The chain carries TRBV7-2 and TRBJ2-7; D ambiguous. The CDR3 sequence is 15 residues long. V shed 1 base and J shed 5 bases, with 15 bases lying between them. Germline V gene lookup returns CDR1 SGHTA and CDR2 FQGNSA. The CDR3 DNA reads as TGTGCCAGCAGCTTAGGGGCGGTCCCTCGGAACGAGCAGTACTTC. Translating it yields CASSLGAVPRNEQYF.

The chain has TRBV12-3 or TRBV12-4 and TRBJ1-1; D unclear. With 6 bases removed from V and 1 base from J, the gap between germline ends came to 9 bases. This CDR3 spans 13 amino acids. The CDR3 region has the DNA TGTGCCAGCAGCCATCTTGAGAACACTGAAGCTTTCTTT. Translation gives CASSHLENTEAFF.

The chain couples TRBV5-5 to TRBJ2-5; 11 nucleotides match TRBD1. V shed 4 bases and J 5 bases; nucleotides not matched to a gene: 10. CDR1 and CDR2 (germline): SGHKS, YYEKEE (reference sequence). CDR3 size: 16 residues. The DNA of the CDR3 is TGTGCCAGCAGCACGGGAGGACAGGGGGCGCGGGAGACCCAGTACTTC. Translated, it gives CASSTGGQGARETQYF. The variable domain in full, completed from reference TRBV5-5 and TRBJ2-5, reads DAGVTQSPTHLIKTRGQQVTLRCSPISGHKSVSWYQQVLGQGPQFIFQYYEKEERGRGNFPDRFSARQFPNYSSELNVNALLLGDSALYLCASSTGGQGARETQYFGPGTRLLVL.

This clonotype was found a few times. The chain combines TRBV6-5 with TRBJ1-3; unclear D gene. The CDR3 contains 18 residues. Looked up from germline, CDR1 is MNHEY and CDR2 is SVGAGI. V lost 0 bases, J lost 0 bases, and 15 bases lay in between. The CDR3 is CASSYSIHDWDSGNTIYF. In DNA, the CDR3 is TGTGCCAGCAGTTACTCGATTCATGATTGGGACTCTGGAAACACCATATATTTT.

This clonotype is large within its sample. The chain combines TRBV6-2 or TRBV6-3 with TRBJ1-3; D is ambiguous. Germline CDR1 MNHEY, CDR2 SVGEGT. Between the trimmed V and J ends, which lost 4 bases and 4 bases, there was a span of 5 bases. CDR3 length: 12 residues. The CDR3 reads CASSSIGNTIYF. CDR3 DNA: TGTGCCAGCAGTTCGATCGGAAACACCATATATTTT.

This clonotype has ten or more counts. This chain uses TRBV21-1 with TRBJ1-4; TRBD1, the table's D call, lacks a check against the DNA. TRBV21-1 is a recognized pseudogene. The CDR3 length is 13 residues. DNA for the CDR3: TGTGCCAGCCCGGGACAGGGGAATGAAAAACTGTTTTTT. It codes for CASPGQGNEKLFF.

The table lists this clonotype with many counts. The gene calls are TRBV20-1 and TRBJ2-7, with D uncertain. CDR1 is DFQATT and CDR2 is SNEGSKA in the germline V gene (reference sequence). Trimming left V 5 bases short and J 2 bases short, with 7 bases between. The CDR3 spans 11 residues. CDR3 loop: CSAADPYEQYF. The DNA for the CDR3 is TGCAGTGCTGCTGACCCCTACGAGCAGTACTTC.

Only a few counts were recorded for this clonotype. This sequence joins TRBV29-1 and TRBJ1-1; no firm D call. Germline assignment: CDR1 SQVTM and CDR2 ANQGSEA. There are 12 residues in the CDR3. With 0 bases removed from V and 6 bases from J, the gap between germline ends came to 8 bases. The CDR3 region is CSVEDGRAEAFF. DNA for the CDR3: TGCAGCGTTGAAGATGGGAGGGCTGAAGCTTTCTTT.

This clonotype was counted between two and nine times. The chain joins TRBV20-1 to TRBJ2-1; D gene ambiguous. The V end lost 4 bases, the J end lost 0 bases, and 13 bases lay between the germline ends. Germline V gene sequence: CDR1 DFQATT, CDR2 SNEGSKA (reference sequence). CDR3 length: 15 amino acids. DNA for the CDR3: TGCAGTGCTATTCGCCAGAGACCCTCCTACAATGAGCAGTTCTTC. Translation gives CSAIRQRPSYNEQFF.

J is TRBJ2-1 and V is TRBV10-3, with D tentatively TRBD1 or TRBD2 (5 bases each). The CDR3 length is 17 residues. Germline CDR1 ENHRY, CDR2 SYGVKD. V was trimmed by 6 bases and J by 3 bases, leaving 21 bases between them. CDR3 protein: CAIRRSRDPRLYNEQFF. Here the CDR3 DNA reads TGTGCCATCAGGAGATCCCGGGACCCGAGGCTCTACAATGAGCAGTTCTTC.

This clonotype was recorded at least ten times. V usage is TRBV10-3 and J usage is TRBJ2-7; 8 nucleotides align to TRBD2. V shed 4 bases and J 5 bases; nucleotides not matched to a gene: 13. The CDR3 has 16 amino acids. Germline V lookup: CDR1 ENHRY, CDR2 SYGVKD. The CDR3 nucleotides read TGTGCCATCAGTGTGCCGCTTGGGAGCGGGAGCCACGAGCAGTACTTC. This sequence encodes CAISVPLGSGSHEQYF.

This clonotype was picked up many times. The CDR3 DNA sequence: TGCGCCAGCAGTACCGCAGGGTCTGATTCACCCCTCCACTTT. It yields the protein CASSTAGSDSPLHF. The chain joins TRBV5-1 to TRBJ1-6; the D gene is possibly TRBD1 (5 bases). Trimming stripped 5 bases from V and 8 bases from J, with 14 bases between. This CDR3 region has 14 residues. Germline V gene sequence: CDR1 SGHRS, CDR2 YFSETQ.

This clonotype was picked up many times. The CDR3, as DNA: TGTGCCAGCAATCACGGGGCGGGGTGGACGGCCTACGAGCAGTACTTC. Protein sequence: CASNHGAGWTAYEQYF. The V call is TRBV28, the J call TRBJ2-7, with TRBD2 as a possible D gene (6 bases). There are 16 residues in the CDR3. Trimming took off 7 bases at V and 2 bases at J, with 21 bases between the two ends. The germline CDR1 and CDR2 sequences are MDHEN and SYDVKM.

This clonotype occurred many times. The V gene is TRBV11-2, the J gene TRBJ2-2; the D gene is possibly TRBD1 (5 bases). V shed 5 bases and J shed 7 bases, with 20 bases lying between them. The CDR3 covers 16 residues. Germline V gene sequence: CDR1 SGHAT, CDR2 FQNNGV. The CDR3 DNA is TGTGCCAGCAGCCCGATGCAGCAGGGTTTGGGCGGGGAGCTGTTTTTT. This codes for CASSPMQQGLGGELFF.